Presented here are 12 T cell receptor beta chains from one specimen sequenced in a study of blood T cells in healthy people across ages. Alongside a J-beta primer mix, a sample-barcoded 5' primer served in a second PCR lasting about 7 to 12 cycles. TCRdb ran MiXCR on the 5' RACE reads and lists one entry per CDR3 protein. This table holds about 750,000 distinct CDR3 sequences, about 55% found once. The sample taken for sequencing was blood. Receptor source: a man older than 75 in good health.

The CDR3 here is CSARDTAGVSYEQYF. The CDR3 nucleotides are TGCAGTGCTAGAGATACAGCGGGGGTCTCCTACGAGCAGTACTTC. This rearrangement joins TRBV20-1 to TRBJ2-7; 8 bases fit TRBD2. V gave up 0 bases and J gave up 0 bases; unmatched junction bases: 4. The CDR3 has 15 residues. Germline V lookup: CDR1 DFQATT, CDR2 SNEGSKA (reference sequence).

The chain links TRBV7-2 to TRBJ2-1; tentatively, D is TRBD1 (6 bases). CDR1 and CDR2 (germline): SGHTA, FQGNSA. This CDR3 is 13 amino acids long. V lost 3 bases to trimming and J lost 11 bases, with 14 bases between them. CDR3 region: CASSFSGQTKQFF. CDR3 DNA sequence: TGTGCCAGCAGCTTTTCTGGACAGACGAAGCAGTTCTTC.

As concerns this clonotype: A much larger clone is a single base away; this may be a read error. V gene TRBV5-1 combines with J gene TRBJ2-7; 7 nucleotides agree with TRBD1. CDR1 is SGHRS and CDR2 is YFSETQ in the germline V gene. This CDR3 has 13 amino acids. For the CDR3, the DNA is TGCGCCGGCAGAAGGGACAGATACTACGAGCAGTACTTC. It yields the protein CAGRRDRYYEQYF.

DNA of the CDR3: TGCGCCAGCAGTAGCTGGACTAGCGACACCTACGAGCAGTACTTC. Translating it yields CASSSWTSDTYEQYF. J is TRBJ2-1 and V is TRBV10-2, with 9 bases aligning to TRBD2. The DNA end favors TRBJ2-7, so the J call may be wrong. The CDR3 consists of 15 residues. Germline V gene lookup returns CDR1 WSHSY and CDR2 SAAADI.

This chain joins TRBV5-8 and TRBJ2-4; perhaps D is TRBD1 or TRBD2 (5 bases each). V dropped 0 bases and J dropped 3 bases, with 7 bases sitting between them. From germline, CDR1 is SGHTS and CDR2 YDEGEE. The CDR3 totals 14 residues. The CDR3 DNA is TGTGCCAGCAGCTTGGTTGGGGGCAAAAACATTCAGTACTTC. Its protein product is CASSLVGGKNIQYF. Full variable domain (rest looked up from reference TRBV5-8 and TRBJ2-4): EAGVTQSPTHLIKTRGQQATLRCSPISGHTSVYWYQQALGLGLQFLLWYDEGEERNRGNFPPRFSGRQFPNYSSELNVNALELEDSALYLCASSLVGGKNIQYFGAGTRLSVL.

The V call is TRBV10-3, the J call TRBJ2-7; the D is unclear. Germline V gives CDR1 ENHRY, CDR2 SYGVKD. V was trimmed by 0 bases and J by 1 base, leaving 4 bases between them. The CDR3 covers 13 residues. CDR3 sequence reads: CAISESRSYEQYF. CDR3 nucleotide sequence: TGTGCCATCAGTGAGTCGAGGTCCTACGAGCAGTACTTC.

This clonotype turned up a few times. The chain joins TRBV25-1 to TRBJ2-1; no clear D. Trimming cost V 8 bases and J 6 bases, with 11 bases left between them. This CDR3 region has 12 residues. Germline values: CDR1 MGHDK, CDR2 SYGVNS. The DNA for the CDR3 is TGTGCCAGCTGGAGTTGGGCCAATGAGCAGTTCTTC. Amino acid sequence: CASWSWANEQFF. Full variable domain (rest looked up from reference TRBV25-1 and TRBJ2-1): EADIYQTPRYLVIGTGKKITLECSQTMGHDKMYWYQQDPGMELHLIHYSYGVNSTEKGDLSSESTVSRIRTEHFPLTLESARPSHTSQYLCASWSWANEQFFGPGTRLTVL.

The chain employs TRBV29-1 and TRBJ2-4, with D possibly called TRBD1 or TRBD2 (5 bases each). Germline V gene data show CDR1 as SQVTM and CDR2 as ANQGSEA. The CDR3 runs 13 residues. Deletions cut 4 bases from V and 5 bases from J, with 12 bases between. This CDR3 reads CSVGGPVENIQYF. The CDR3 nucleotides are TGCAGCGTTGGGGGACCTGTTGAAAACATTCAGTACTTC.

The genes are TRBV20-1 and TRBJ2-7; TRBD2 aligns across 9 bases. V was pared by 5 bases and J by 0 bases, with 8 bases of the junction left unmatched. Germline-derived CDR1 and CDR2 are DFQATT and SNEGSKA (reference sequence). The CDR3 is 15 amino acids. The chain's CDR3 is CSAQPTSGSSYEQYF. The CDR3 DNA reads TGCAGTGCTCAGCCGACTAGCGGTAGCTCCTACGAGCAGTACTTC.

The rearrangement uses TRBV18 and TRBJ1-4; D uncertain. With 3 bases removed from V and 4 bases from J, the gap between germline ends came to 12 bases. The CDR3 has 15 residues. Germline CDR1 and CDR2: KGHSH and LQKENI. Here the CDR3 DNA reads TGTGCCAGCTCACCTGAGGCAATTCGTAATGAAAAACTGTTTTTT. It is translated as CASSPEAIRNEKLFF.

The V call is TRBV20-1, the J call TRBJ2-1, with TRBD2 identical over 7 bases. J lost 13 bases, V lost 0 bases, and 15 bases had no gene match. This CDR3 is built from 15 residues. Germline V lookup: CDR1 DFQATT, CDR2 SNEGSKA (reference sequence). The CDR3 sequence: CSARDGGGRQETQFF. CDR3 DNA: TGCAGTGCTAGAGATGGGGGAGGGAGGCAAGAGACCCAGTTCTTC.

J is TRBJ2-6 and V is TRBV10-3, with 7 bases that match TRBD1. With 7 bases clipped from V and 2 bases from J, the junction kept 8 bases outside the gene matches. The CDR3 spans 16 residues. Germline lookup yields CDR1 ENHRY and CDR2 SYGVKD. The CDR3 bases are TGTGCCATCACTCGACAGGGTGACGCTGGGGCCAACGTCCTGACTTTC. It encodes CAITRQGDAGANVLTF.